The clone carrying this TCR beta chain was counted only a few times. Its antigen is currently unknown. The sample originates from a study of T-cell memory formation after mild COVID-19. Across the whole study: Each donor largely had its own TCR clusters.

TCRdb used MiXCR to reprocess the 5' RACE reads, holding one entry per CDR3 protein. The sample lists about 180,000 distinct CDR3 sequences; roughly 20% were seen once. V lost 1 base and J 8 bases, leaving 9 bases between the germline ends. This CDR3 contains 13 residues. The germline V gene has CDR1 SGHAT and CDR2 FQNNGV. Study-wide results and limits: Chiefly within CM and EM were the contracting CD4+ clones; CD8+ ones were within EMRA.

This rearrangement joins TRBV11-2 to TRBJ2-1; unclear D gene. What was sequenced was PBMCs or a T cell subset sorted from them (not recorded which). The clonotype was recovered from a man aged 18 to 29 who had mild COVID-19 (a few samples of this study predate the infection). Cell type and time point are not known. The CDR3: CASSLGPRYEQFF. CDR3 nucleotides: TGTGCCAGCAGCTTAGGTCCCCGTTATGAGCAGTTCTTC.